Each of the 3 T cell receptor beta chains below was sequenced from the same sample in a study of T cell responses to AZD1222 COVID-19 vaccine (dated by TCRdb to the early 2020s). Reading the label with the study, this specimen's time point is: about 28 days (+/-7) after the second vaccine dose. Receptor libraries were prepared by the immunoSEQ multiplex PCR assay. This is the immuneACCESS table as TCRdb keeps it, with only in-frame sequences that have V and J called. A part of the clones is gone; compared with another copy, unresolved V genes explain less than half, and the rest is unexplained. In all, the sample holds about 270,000 clones, and 90% to 95% of those were seen once. The biggest ten clones account for 0.5% to 0.65% of the sample. The sequencing here drew on peripheral blood, taken 28 days after the second AZD1222 dose. These receptors all come from an adult who received the AZD1222 COVID-19 vaccine.

The V call is TRBV7-3, the J call TRBJ1-4; unclear D gene. CDR3 length: 15 residues. Germline V gene sequence: CDR1 SGHTA, CDR2 FQGTGA. Between the trimmed V and J ends, which lost 0 bases and 0 bases, there was a span of 5 bases. CDR3 residues: CASSLTRATNEKLFF. The CDR3 coding sequence is TGTGCCAGCAGCTTAACTCGGGCAACTAATGAAAAACTGTTTTTT. Full variable domain (outside the CDR3, taken from reference TRBV7-3 and TRBJ1-4): GAGVSQTPSNKVTEKGKYVELRCDPISGHTALYWYRQSLGQGPEFLIYFQGTGAADDSGLPNDRFFAVRPEGSVSTLKIQRTERGDSAVYLCASSLTRATNEKLFFGSGTQLSVL.

This clone was seen just once. The CDR3 DNA reads as TGTGCCAGCCGACTAGCGGGGGAGAATGAGCAGTTCTTC. Its translation: CASRLAGENEQFF. This chain uses TRBV27 with TRBJ2-1; 12 nucleotides align to TRBD2. Germline V lookup: CDR1 MNHEY, CDR2 SMNVEV (reference sequence). Losses at the gene ends were 8 bases for V and 7 bases for J; bases not matched to a gene: 3. The CDR3 has 13 amino acids.

This chain uses TRBV6-5 with TRBJ1-2; a weak D match, TRBD1 (5 bases). V lost 2 bases, J lost 4 bases, and 8 bases lay in between. This CDR3 is 13 amino acids long. Germline-derived CDR1 and CDR2 are MNHEY and SVGAGI. The CDR3 is CASSYMGPYGYTF. CDR3 coding DNA: TGTGCCAGCAGTTACATGGGGCCCTATGGCTACACCTTC.